This TCR beta chain emerged from a study of cytomegalovirus exposure and HLA in healthy donors. Across the whole study: HLA-typed donors contributed some 83 million unique TCRs, which were held in an early data release. Study-wide findings and caveats: In presence/absence analyses, roughly uniform sequencing depth across donors was assumed.

Researchers ran the PCR with 60 Vbeta and 13 Jbeta primers. Assay: immunoSEQ multiplex PCR; the TCRdb copy retains only in-frame clones and omits some. Of 150,000 to 200,000 clones listed, just over 75% are singletons. The CDR3 is 16 amino acids. CDR1 PRHDT and CDR2 FYEKMQ come from the germline V gene (reference sequence). The V and J ends lost 4 bases and 1 base, in that order; junction bases with no gene match: 5. Regarding this clone: The target antigen is unknown.

The rearrangement links TRBV13 to TRBJ2-5; TRBD2 matches at 11 bases. The sequenced material came from PBMCs. The clonotype was recovered from a man aged 25 to 40 in good health and CMV-seronegative. CDR3 nucleotide sequence: TGTGCCAGCAGCTCCCAGACTAGCGGGGCCCAAGAGACCCAGTACTTC. It encodes CASSSQTSGAQETQYF.